This is a list of T cell receptor beta chains from one sample in a study of blood T cell repertoires in COVID-19. Assay used: immunoSEQ multiplex PCR; TCRdb lists only in-frame clones, some missing. The sample contains approximately 69,000 clones, roughly 79% of which appear only once. Sequencing used peripheral blood. The receptors were sampled from a woman in her 70s with acute or convalescent COVID-19. Both conserved end residues are part of each CDR3. The order of the fields is J gene, D gene, clone size, V gene, CDR3 DNA, CDR3 protein. D genes are given only for firm matches. For some rows the clone size is stated as once, few or many, or as a class when expanded; others skip it.

>TRBJ2-1|TRBD2|once|TRBV5-1
TGCGCCAGCAGCTTGGGGACTAGCAAAGATGAGCAGTTCTTC
CASSLGTSKDEQFF
>TRBJ1-1|.|.|TRBV6-6
TGTGCCAGCAGCCGACCCGACACTGAAGCTTTCTTT
CASSRPDTEAFF
>TRBJ2-1|TRBD2|.|TRBV5-1
TGCGCCAGCAGCTCCCCGGGACTAGCGGGTAATGAGCAGTTCTTC
CASSSPGLAGNEQFF
>TRBJ1-2|TRBD1|.|TRBV28
TGTGCCATCGGGACAGCTAACTATGGCTACACCTTC
CAIGTANYGYTF
>TRBJ2-3|TRBD2|.|TRBV28
TGTGCCAGCAGTTTTGCTAGCGGGAACATTTATACGCAGTATTTT
CASSFASGNIYTQYF
>TRBJ2-7|TRBD2|.|TRBV11-2
TGTGCCAGCAGCCCCCAGCGGGAGGCCTACGAGCAGTACTTC
CASSPQREAYEQYF
>TRBJ1-5|TRBD1|.|TRBV3-1/TRBV3-2
TGTGCCAGCAGCGCGGTACCGGGACAGGGCAATCAGCCCCAGCATTTT
CASSAVPGQGNQPQHF
>TRBJ1-2|TRBD1|few|TRBV4-1
TGCGCCAGCAGCCAAGATGAGCAGGGGGCAAAGGGCTACACCTTC
CASSQDEQGAKGYTF
>TRBJ1-2|.|.|TRBV5-1
TGCGCCAGCAGCGATGGGCCCGGTGGCTACACCTTC
CASSDGPGGYTF
>TRBJ2-3|.|.|TRBV5-6
TGTGCCAGCAGCTGGCCTCGTTTGTCGGGGAGCCCAGATACGCAGTATTTT
CASSWPRLSGSPDTQYF
>TRBJ2-5|.|.|TRBV2
TGTGCCAGCAGTGAAAGCCTAGTCCAAGAGACCCAGTACTTC
CASSESLVQETQYF
>TRBJ1-3|TRBD1|.|TRBV11-2
TGTGCCAGCAGCACTAGTGCGACAGGGCCTGGAAACACCATATATTTT
CASSTSATGPGNTIYF
>TRBJ2-7|TRBD1|.|TRBV19
TGTGCCAGTAGTATCATCCACAGGGGGAACTCCTACGAGCAGTACTTC
CASSIIHRGNSYEQYF
>TRBJ2-7|.|.|TRBV27
TGTGCCAGCAGTTTAAGGGACTCTCGGGCCTACGAGCAGTACTTC
CASSLRDSRAYEQYF
>TRBJ2-1|.|.|TRBV28
TGTGCCAGCACAACCCCAGGGCGGAGGGGGCAGTTCTTC
CASTTPGRRGQFF
>TRBJ1-2|.|once|TRBV3-1/TRBV3-2
TGTGCCAGCAGCCAACGGGGGTCCAACTATGGCTACACCTTC
CASSQRGSNYGYTF
>TRBJ2-7|TRBD2|.|TRBV3-1/TRBV3-2
TGTGCCAGCAGCCAAGGACTAGCGGGCGAGCAGTACTTC
CASSQGLAGEQYF
>TRBJ2-3|.|few|TRBV6-4
TGTGCCAGCAGTGACTCGGAGGCCGATACGCAGTATTTT
CASSDSEADTQYF
>TRBJ2-5|TRBD1|.|TRBV19
TGTGCCAGTAGTATAGCACTAAGACAGGGTTGGGACCAAGAGACCCAGTACTTC
CASSIALRQGWDQETQYF
>TRBJ1-5|.|few|TRBV9
TGTGCCAGCAGCGTAGAGGGAGGGCCCCAGCATTTT
CASSVEGGPQHF
>TRBJ1-1|.|.|TRBV7-2
TGTGCCAGCAGCCCGCGGGGGTCGGACACTGAAGCTTTCTTT
CASSPRGSDTEAFF
>TRBJ1-2|TRBD1|few|TRBV14
TGTGCCAGCAGCCAAGCGTTTGGGACAGGCTATGGCTACACCTTC
CASSQAFGTGYGYTF
>TRBJ2-7|.|.|TRBV27
TGTGCCACCTTAGGGGGGGACTCCTACGAGCAGTACTTC
CATLGGDSYEQYF
>TRBJ2-1|.|few|TRBV10-1
TGCGCCAGCAGTGATCCCGGGGATGAGCAGTTCTTC
CASSDPGDEQFF